This T cell receptor beta chain was sequenced in a study of blood T cell repertoires in COVID-19. As for the study in general: Researchers got acute and convalescent COVID-19 samples from the United States, Italy and Spain. Sources were T cells, B-cell-depleted T cells, or PBMCs; the material itself was cDNA or gDNA.

In its sample, this clone was seen a few times. TCRdb's table, derived via immunoSEQ multiplex PCR, lists solely in-frame clones and lacks some. In the table there are 30,000 to 40,000 clones, 85% to 90% of which are singletons. J was trimmed by 5 bases and V by 7 bases; bases with no gene match: 7. There are 13 residues in the CDR3. Germline loops: CDR1 ENHRY, CDR2 SYGVKD. Sequenced input: peripheral blood. The clonotype originates from a man in his 60s with active or convalescent COVID-19. This sequence joins TRBV10-3 and TRBJ2-7; 8 nucleotides align to TRBD2. The CDR3 sequence: CAIKREKGNEQYF. The CDR3 nucleotides are TGTGCCATCAAGCGGGAGAAGGGGAACGAGCAGTACTTC.